This T cell receptor beta chain originates from a study of Graves' ophthalmopathy and Graves' hyperthyroidism. Hyperthyroidism qualified as stable when ophthalmopathy did not develop within 18 months of follow-up. Aged 18 to 65, the patients with hyperthyroidism had under 2 months' duration and were newly diagnosed. Exclusion applied to patients with other autoimmune diseases, uncontrolled infections, pregnancy or lactation. In its sample, this clonotype was seen many times. Amplification of TCR beta CDR3 regions used RNA transcripts. Second-round multiplex PCR came after a first-round RT-PCR that employed HTBI primers. TCRdb re-derived calls from the multiplex PCR reads in MiXCR, one entry per CDR3 protein. Counted here are about 400,000 distinct CDR3 sequences, 15% occurring once; the ten biggest clones make up roughly 7%. The source material was peripheral blood. This TCR was sampled from a woman younger than 30 with stable Graves' hyperthyroidism.

The CDR3 here is CAIGQGNTEAFF. CDR3 sequence (DNA): TGTGCCATCGGTCAGGGAAACACTGAAGCTTTCTTT. The chain couples TRBV10-3 to TRBJ1-1; D is perhaps TRBD1 (5 bases). The V end was cut by 8 bases, the J end by 2 bases, with 9 bases between. CDR1 is ENHRY and CDR2 is SYGVKD in the germline V gene. This CDR3 is built from 12 residues.